The 8 T cell receptor beta chains reported below all come from one sample, sequenced in a study of OX40 agonist ivuxolimab in advanced cancers. TCRdb's copy holds only in-frame clones and misses some; the assay was immunoSEQ multiplex PCR. This table has 48,000 or so clones, around nine tenths appearing once. The source material was CD4+ or CD8+ T cells sorted from blood, sampled in a trial of the OX40 agonist ivuxolimab. These receptor sequences come from an adult with an advanced solid tumor such as melanoma, head and neck, liver or kidney cancer.

The chain employs TRBV9 and TRBJ2-1, with TRBD2 matching over 10 bases. This CDR3 comprises 16 residues. With V trimmed by 3 bases and J by 6 bases, 9 bases remained unmatched. CDR1 and CDR2 (germline): SGDLS, YYNGEE. The CDR3 reads CASSAVIAGGSNEQFF. The CDR3 coding sequence is TGTGCCAGCAGCGCCGTGATAGCGGGAGGCTCCAATGAGCAGTTCTTC.

The J gene is TRBJ1-2, the V gene TRBV27; D not resolved. CDR1 and CDR2 (germline): MNHEY, SMNVEV (reference sequence). Trimming removed 3 bases at V and 2 bases at J, with 7 bases between. CDR3 length: 13 residues. DNA of the CDR3: TGTGCCAGCAGTTTCGGGAGGAACTATGGCTACACCTTC. It translates to CASSFGRNYGYTF.

In this sample, this clone turned up once. This chain connects TRBV7-3 to TRBJ2-2, with 12 bases aligning to TRBD2. Losses at the gene ends were 7 bases for V and 0 bases for J; bases not matched to a gene: 12. This CDR3 has 19 residues. Germline CDR1 is SGHTA and CDR2 is FQGTGA. The CDR3 DNA reads as TGTGCCAGCACCCCTGCTAGCGGGGGGGTAGGAACGAACACCGGGGAGCTGTTTTTT. Its translation: CASTPASGGVGTNTGELFF.

The chain carries TRBV18 and TRBJ2-1; D is uncertain. The CDR3 consists of 14 residues. Germline V lookup: CDR1 KGHSH, CDR2 LQKENI. V dropped 3 bases and J dropped 4 bases, with 10 bases sitting between them. CDR3 sequence: CASSPPDAYNEQFF. In DNA form, the CDR3 reads TGTGCCAGCTCACCCCCCGACGCTTACAATGAGCAGTTCTTC.

The rearrangement links TRBV6-1 to TRBJ1-2; weak D call: TRBD1 (6 bases). Trimming pared 0 bases from V and 8 bases from J, leaving 13 bases between. This CDR3 comprises 14 residues. The germline V gene has CDR1 MNHNS and CDR2 SASEGT. This chain's CDR3 is CASSEALQGYGYTF. CDR3 bases: TGTGCCAGCAGTGAAGCTTTGCAGGGGTACGGCTACACCTTC.

The CDR3 DNA follows: TGCGCCAGCAGTCGGGAGGGTAACACCGGGGAGCTGTTTTTT. This translates into CASSREGNTGELFF. The V call is TRBV5-1, the J call TRBJ2-2; 8 bases fit TRBD2. Germline lookup yields CDR1 SGHRS and CDR2 YFSETQ. The CDR3 runs to 14 residues. With V trimmed by 5 bases and J by 2 bases, 2 bases remained unmatched.

The rearrangement joins TRBV30 to TRBJ2-4, with 8 nucleotides matching TRBD1. The CDR3 is 13 amino acids. Germline V lookup: CDR1 GTSNPN, CDR2 SVGIG (reference sequence). V lost 2 bases and J lost 4; bases outside the gene matches: 1. CDR3 bases: TGTGCCTGGAGTACAGGGGGGAAAAACATTCAGTACTTC. Amino acids: CAWSTGGKNIQYF. Full variable domain (missing parts from reference TRBV30 and TRBJ2-4): SQTIHQWPATLVQPVGSPLSLECTVEGTSNPNLYWYRQAAGRGLQLLFYSVGIGQISSEVPQNLSASRPQDRQFILSSKKLLLSDSGFYLCAWSTGGKNIQYFGAGTRLSVL.

The chain links TRBV9 to TRBJ2-7; 10 bases are a match to TRBD2. Germline lookup yields CDR1 SGDLS and CDR2 YYNGEE. The CDR3 is 15 residues long. V was pared by 0 bases and J by 3 bases, with 3 bases of the junction left unmatched. This chain's CDR3 is CASSVDPSGSYEQYF. CDR3 coding DNA: TGTGCCAGCAGCGTAGATCCTAGCGGGAGCTACGAGCAGTACTTC.